Listed here are 5 T cell receptor beta chains from one sample, sequenced in a study of blood T cell repertoires in COVID-19. The assay was immunoSEQ multiplex PCR, and TCRdb's table has in-frame clones only and misses some. The table lists approximately 45,000 clones, roughly 88% of them singletons, with approximately 1.3% in the top ten. The sequencing sample was made of peripheral blood. The receptors originated from a woman in her forties with acute or convalescent COVID-19.

The V and J genes are TRBV5-6 and TRBJ2-5; D is unresolved. Looked up from germline, CDR1 is SGHDT and CDR2 is YYEEEE. V was shortened by 2 bases and J by 2 bases, with 7 bases between the two germline ends. This CDR3 region has 13 residues. Written as DNA, the CDR3 is TGTGCCAGCAGCTTAGCAAAGCAAGAGACCCAGTACTTC. Its translation: CASSLAKQETQYF.

The chain is built from TRBV28 and TRBJ1-4; D gene uncertain. The ends were cut back, 3 bases at V and 4 bases at J, with 9 bases in the middle. The CDR3 length is 14 residues. Germline V gene data show CDR1 as MDHEN and CDR2 as SYDVKM. Here the CDR3 DNA reads TGTGCCAGCAGTTTCTTCCGGGATAATGAAAAACTGTTTTTT. Protein sequence: CASSFFRDNEKLFF.

J is TRBJ2-5 and V is TRBV19, with D maybe TRBD2 (6 bases). V lost 5 bases and J 2 bases, leaving 12 bases between the germline ends. Germline values: CDR1 LNHDA, CDR2 SQIVND (reference sequence). The CDR3 length is 14 residues. As DNA, the CDR3 is TGTGCCAGTAGTCGGGCAGGAGGGCAAGAGACCCAGTACTTC. This encodes CASSRAGGQETQYF.

The chain couples TRBV28 to TRBJ2-7; TRBD1 matches at 7 bases. The germline CDR1 and CDR2 sequences are MDHEN and SYDVKM. The J segment lost 4 bases and the V segment lost 7 bases, leaving 10 bases of the junction unmatched. The CDR3 has 14 amino acids. The CDR3 nucleotides are TGTGCCAGCACCTTGTGGGACAGAAGTTACGAGCAGTACTTC. Its protein is CASTLWDRSYEQYF.

The chain carries TRBV27 and TRBJ1-4; TRBD1 matches at 11 bases. This CDR3 contains 15 residues. In germline, CDR1 is MNHEY, CDR2 SMNVEV (reference sequence). After removal of 11 bases from V and 8 bases from J, the junction contained 13 bases not matched to a gene. Here the CDR3 reads CAFPWGGQGGEKLFF. The CDR3 bases are TGTGCCTTCCCCTGGGGGGGACAGGGGGGGGAAAAACTGTTTTTT.